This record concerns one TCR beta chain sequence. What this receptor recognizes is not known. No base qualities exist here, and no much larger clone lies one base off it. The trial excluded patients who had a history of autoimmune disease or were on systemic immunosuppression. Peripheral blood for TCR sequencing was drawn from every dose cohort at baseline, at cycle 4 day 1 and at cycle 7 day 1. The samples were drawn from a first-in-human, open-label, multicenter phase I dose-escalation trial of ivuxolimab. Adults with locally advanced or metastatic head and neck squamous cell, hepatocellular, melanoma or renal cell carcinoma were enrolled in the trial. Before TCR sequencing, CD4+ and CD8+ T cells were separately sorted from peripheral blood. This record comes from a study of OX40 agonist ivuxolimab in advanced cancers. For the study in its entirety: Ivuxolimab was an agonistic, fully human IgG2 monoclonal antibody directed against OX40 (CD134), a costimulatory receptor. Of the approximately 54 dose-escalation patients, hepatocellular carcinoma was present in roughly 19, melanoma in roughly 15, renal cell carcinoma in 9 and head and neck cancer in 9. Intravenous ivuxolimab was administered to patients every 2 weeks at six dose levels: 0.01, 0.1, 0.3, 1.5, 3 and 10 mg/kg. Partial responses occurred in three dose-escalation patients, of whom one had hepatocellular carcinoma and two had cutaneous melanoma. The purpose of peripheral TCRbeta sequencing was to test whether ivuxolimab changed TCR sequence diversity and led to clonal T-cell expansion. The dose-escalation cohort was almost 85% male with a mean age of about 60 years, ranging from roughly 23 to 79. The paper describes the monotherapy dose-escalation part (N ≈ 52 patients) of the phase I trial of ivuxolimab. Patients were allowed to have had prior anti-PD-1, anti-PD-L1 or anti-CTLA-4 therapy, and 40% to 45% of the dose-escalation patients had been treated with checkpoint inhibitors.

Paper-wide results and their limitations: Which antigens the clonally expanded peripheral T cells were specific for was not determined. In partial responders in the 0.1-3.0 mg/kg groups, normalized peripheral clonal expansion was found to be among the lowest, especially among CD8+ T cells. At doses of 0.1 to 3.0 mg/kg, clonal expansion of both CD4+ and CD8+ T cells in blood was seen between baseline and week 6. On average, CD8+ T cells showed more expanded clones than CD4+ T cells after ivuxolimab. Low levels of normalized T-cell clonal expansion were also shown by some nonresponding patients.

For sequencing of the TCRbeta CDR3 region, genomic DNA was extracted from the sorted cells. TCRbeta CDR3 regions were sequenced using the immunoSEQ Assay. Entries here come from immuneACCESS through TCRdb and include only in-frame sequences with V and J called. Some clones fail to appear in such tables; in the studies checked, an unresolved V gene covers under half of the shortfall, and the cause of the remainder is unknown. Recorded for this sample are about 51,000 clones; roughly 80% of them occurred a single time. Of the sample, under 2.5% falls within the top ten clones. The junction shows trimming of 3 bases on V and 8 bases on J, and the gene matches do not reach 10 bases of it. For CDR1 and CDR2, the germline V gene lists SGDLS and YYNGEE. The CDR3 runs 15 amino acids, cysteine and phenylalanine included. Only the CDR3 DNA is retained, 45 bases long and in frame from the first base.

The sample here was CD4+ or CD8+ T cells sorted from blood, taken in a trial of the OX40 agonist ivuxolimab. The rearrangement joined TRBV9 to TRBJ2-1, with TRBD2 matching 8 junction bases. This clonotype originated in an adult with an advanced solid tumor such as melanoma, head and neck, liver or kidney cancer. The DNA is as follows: TGTGCCAGCAGCGGATCCGGGACTAGGAGGCATGAGCAGTTCTTC. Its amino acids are CASSGSGTRRHEQFF.